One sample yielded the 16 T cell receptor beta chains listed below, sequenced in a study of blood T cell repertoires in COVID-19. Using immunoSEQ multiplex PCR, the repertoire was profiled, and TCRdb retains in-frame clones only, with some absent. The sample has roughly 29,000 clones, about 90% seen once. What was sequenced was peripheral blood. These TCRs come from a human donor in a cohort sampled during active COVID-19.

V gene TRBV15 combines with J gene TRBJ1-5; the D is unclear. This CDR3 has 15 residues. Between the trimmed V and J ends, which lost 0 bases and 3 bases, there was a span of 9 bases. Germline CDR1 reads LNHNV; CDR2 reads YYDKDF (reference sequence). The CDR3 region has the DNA TGTGCCACCAGCAGAGATAGAGGTGCCAATCAGCCCCAGCATTTT. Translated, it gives CATSRDRGANQPQHF.

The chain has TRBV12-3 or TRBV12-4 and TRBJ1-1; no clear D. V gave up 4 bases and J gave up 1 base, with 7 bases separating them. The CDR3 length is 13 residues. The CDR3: CASSSQRNTEAFF. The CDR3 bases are TGTGCCAGCAGTTCTCAGCGGAACACTGAAGCTTTCTTT.

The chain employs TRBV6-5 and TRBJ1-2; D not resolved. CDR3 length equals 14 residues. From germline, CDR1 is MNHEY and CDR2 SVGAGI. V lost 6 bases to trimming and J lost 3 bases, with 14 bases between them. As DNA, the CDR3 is TGTGCCAGCAGCCAGCCGGGAAGAGACTATGGCTACACCTTC. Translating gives CASSQPGRDYGYTF.

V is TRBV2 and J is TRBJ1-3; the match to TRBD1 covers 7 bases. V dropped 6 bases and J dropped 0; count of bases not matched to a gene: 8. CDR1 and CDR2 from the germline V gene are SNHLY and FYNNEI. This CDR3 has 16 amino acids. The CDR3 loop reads CASRLTGQSSGNTIYF. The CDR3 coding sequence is TGTGCCAGCAGGTTGACAGGGCAGAGCTCTGGAAACACCATATATTTT.

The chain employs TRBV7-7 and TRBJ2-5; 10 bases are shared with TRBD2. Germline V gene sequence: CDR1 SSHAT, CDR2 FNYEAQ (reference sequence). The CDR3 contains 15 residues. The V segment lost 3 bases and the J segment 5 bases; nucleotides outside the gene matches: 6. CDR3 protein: CASSFPSGSGETQYF. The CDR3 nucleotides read TGTGCCAGCAGCTTCCCTAGCGGGAGTGGGGAGACCCAGTACTTC.

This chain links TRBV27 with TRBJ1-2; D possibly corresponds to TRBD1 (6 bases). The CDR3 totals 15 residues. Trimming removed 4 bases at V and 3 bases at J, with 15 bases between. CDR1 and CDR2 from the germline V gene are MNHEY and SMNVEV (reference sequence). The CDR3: CASSSTGMGDYGYTF. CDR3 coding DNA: TGTGCCAGCAGTTCCACAGGGATGGGGGACTATGGCTACACCTTC.

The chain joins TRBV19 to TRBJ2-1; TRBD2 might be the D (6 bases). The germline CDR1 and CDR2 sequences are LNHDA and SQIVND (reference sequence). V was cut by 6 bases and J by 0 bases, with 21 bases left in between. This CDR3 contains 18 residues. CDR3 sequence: CASSPRGGFGFSYNEQFF. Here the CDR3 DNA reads TGTGCCAGTAGCCCTCGGGGAGGTTTCGGATTCTCCTACAATGAGCAGTTCTTC. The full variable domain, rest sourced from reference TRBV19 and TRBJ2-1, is DGGITQSPKYLFRKEGQNVTLSCEQNLNHDAMYWYRQDPGQGLRLIYYSQIVNDFQKGDIAEGYSVSREKKESFPLTVTSAQKNPTAFYLCASSPRGGFGFSYNEQFFGPGTRLTVL.

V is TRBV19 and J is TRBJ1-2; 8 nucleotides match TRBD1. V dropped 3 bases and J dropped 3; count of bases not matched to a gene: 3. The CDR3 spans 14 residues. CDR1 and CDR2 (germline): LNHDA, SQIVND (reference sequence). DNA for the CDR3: TGTGCCAGTAGTATGGACAGGGCGGACTATGGCTACACCTTC. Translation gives CASSMDRADYGYTF.

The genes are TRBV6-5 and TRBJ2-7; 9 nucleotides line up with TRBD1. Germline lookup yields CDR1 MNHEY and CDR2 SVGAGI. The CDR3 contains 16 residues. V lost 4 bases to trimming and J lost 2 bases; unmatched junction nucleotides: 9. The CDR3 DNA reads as TGTGCCAGCAGTTGGACGAGGGGACAGGGAACCTACGAGCAGTACTTC. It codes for CASSWTRGQGTYEQYF.

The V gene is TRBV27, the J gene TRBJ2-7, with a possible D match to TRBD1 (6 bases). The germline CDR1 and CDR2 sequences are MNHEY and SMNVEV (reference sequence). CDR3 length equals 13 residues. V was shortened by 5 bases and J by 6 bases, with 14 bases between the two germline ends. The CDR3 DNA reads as TGTGCCAGCAGTCTACAGGGAATTGGCGAGCAGTACTTC. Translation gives CASSLQGIGEQYF.

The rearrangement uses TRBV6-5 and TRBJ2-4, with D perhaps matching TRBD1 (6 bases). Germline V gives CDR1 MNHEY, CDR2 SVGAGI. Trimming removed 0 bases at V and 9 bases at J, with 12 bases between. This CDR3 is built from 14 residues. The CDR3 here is CASSYSGQNGIQYF. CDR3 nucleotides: TGTGCCAGCAGTTACTCAGGACAGAATGGCATTCAGTACTTC.

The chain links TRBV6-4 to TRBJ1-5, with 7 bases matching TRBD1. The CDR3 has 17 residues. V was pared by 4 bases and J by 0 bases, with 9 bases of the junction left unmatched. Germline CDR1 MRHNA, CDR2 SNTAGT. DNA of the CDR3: TGTGCCAGCAGTGGTCCCCCCGGGACAGATAGCAATCAGCCCCAGCATTTT. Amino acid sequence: CASSGPPGTDSNQPQHF.

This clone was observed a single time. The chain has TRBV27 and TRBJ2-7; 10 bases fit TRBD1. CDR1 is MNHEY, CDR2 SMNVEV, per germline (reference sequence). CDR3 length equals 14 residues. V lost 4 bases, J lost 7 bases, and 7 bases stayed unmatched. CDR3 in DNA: TGTGCCAGCAGTTCCAGGACAGGGGGTGGTGAGCAGTACTTC. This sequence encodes CASSSRTGGGEQYF.

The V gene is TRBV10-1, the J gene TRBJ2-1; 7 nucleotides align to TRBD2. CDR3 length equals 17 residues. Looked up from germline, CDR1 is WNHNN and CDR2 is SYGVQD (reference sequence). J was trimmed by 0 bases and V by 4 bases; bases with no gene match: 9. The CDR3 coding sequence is TGCGCCAGCAGTGGCCCCTATCTAGCGGACTCCTACAATGAGCAGTTCTTC. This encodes CASSGPYLADSYNEQFF.

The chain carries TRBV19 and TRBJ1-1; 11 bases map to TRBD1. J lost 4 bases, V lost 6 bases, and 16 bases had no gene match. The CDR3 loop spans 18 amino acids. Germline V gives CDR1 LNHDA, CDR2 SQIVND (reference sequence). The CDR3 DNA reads TGTGCCAGTAGAACGCTACCGGGACAGGGGGAAGTCGGCACTGAAGCTTTCTTT. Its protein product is CASRTLPGQGEVGTEAFF.

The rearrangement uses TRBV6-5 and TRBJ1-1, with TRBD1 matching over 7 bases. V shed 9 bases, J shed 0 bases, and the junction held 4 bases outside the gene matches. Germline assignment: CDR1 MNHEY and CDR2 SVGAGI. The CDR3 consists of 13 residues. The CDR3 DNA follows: TGTGCCAGTTCAGGGGGTATGAACACTGAAGCTTTCTTT. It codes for CASSGGMNTEAFF.